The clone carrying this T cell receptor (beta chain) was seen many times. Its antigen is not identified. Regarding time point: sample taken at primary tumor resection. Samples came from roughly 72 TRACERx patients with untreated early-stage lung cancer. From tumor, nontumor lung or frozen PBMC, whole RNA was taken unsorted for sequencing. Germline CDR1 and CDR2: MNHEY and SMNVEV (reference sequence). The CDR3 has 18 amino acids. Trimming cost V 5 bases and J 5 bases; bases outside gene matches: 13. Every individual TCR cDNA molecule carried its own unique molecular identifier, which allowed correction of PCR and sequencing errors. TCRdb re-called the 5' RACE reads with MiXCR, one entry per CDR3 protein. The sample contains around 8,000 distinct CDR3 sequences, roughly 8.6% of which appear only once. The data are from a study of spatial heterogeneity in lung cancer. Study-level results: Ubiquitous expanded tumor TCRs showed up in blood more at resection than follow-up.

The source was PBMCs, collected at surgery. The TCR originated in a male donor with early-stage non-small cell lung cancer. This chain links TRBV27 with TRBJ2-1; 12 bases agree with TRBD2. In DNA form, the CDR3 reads TGTGCCAGCAGTCCGCCGGGACTAGCGGGCGGATGGCACAATGAGCAGTTCTTC. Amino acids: CASSPPGLAGGWHNEQFF.